The 31 T cell receptor beta chains given below trace back to one sample, sequenced in a study of T cells after yellow fever vaccination. TCRdb re-derived calls from the 5' RACE reads in MiXCR, one entry per CDR3 protein. The table records 360,000 or so distinct CDR3 sequences, 9.5% to 13% of them present only once. The material sequenced was PBMCs, taken on the day of the first yellow fever vaccination. These receptors came from a man younger than 35 who received the YFV17D yellow fever vaccine.

This clonotype was observed a few times. The chain is built from TRBV10-1 and TRBJ2-1, with 7 bases lining up with TRBD1. The CDR3 is 15 residues long. Unmatched junction bases numbered 14, after V lost 6 bases and J lost 9 bases. Germline V CDR1 and CDR2: WNHNN, SYGVQD (reference sequence). The CDR3 spells CASSPGQAPSIEQFF. The CDR3 DNA reads TGCGCCAGCAGCCCCGGACAGGCCCCTTCCATTGAGCAGTTCTTC.

This clonotype appeared a few times. The V and J genes are TRBV4-1 and TRBJ2-7; D gene ambiguous. The CDR3 consists of 12 residues. V was clipped by 1 base and J by 6 bases, with 7 bases between them. CDR1 and CDR2 (germline): MGHRA, YSYEKL. CDR3 amino acids: CASSQGTTEQYF. CDR3 DNA sequence: TGCGCCAGCAGCCAAGGGACGACCGAGCAGTACTTC.

This clonotype was observed a few times. This chain links TRBV6-5 with TRBJ2-1, with D unresolved. Looked up from germline, CDR1 is MNHEY and CDR2 is SVGAGI. With 2 bases removed from V and 4 bases from J, the gap between germline ends came to 9 bases. The CDR3 is 14 residues long. The CDR3 bases are TGTGCCAGCAGTTACGCCGAGATGTACAATGAGCAGTTCTTC. Translating it yields CASSYAEMYNEQFF.

This CDR3 reads CASSHLMTVGVSSETQYF. CDR3 coding DNA: TGTGCCAGCAGCCACCTGATGACGGTGGGGGTCTCGTCAGAGACCCAGTACTTC. The V and J genes are TRBV3-1 and TRBJ2-5; D may correspond to TRBD1 or TRBD2 (5 bases each). This CDR3 has 18 amino acids. V was shortened by 3 bases and J by 4 bases, with 24 bases between the two germline ends. Looked up from germline, CDR1 is LGHDT and CDR2 is YNNKEL (reference sequence).

This clonotype was counted only a few times. This chain uses TRBV7-2 with TRBJ2-3, with D unresolved. Looked up from germline, CDR1 is SGHTA and CDR2 is FQGNSA. The germline V and J ends were trimmed by 0 bases and 3 bases, with 4 bases remaining between them. The CDR3 runs 13 residues. DNA of the CDR3: TGTGCCAGCAGCTTAGCGATGACAGATACGCAGTATTTT. It encodes CASSLAMTDTQYF.

This clonotype was recorded many times. The gene calls are TRBV9 and TRBJ2-1; D may be TRBD2 (6 bases). V lost 0 bases and J 4 bases, leaving 8 bases between the germline ends. Looked up from germline, CDR1 is SGDLS and CDR2 is YYNGEE. The CDR3 has 14 amino acids. The CDR3 reads CASSVGGKYNEQFF. The CDR3 nucleotides read TGTGCCAGCAGCGTAGGCGGGAAATACAATGAGCAGTTCTTC.

The chain recombines TRBV4-1 with TRBJ2-7; D possibly corresponds to TRBD2 (6 bases). Trimming took off 1 base at V and 6 bases at J, with 25 bases between the two ends. Germline values: CDR1 MGHRA, CDR2 YSYEKL. The CDR3 runs 18 residues. The CDR3 reads CASSQGPGVVFKSREQYV. CDR3 nucleotide sequence: TGCGCCAGCAGCCAAGGCCCGGGGGTAGTTTTTAAGTCGCGCGAGCAGTACGTC.

This rearrangement joins TRBV4-1 to TRBJ2-1, with 8 bases matching TRBD1. Germline CDR1 reads MGHRA; CDR2 reads YSYEKL. Trimming cost V 4 bases and J 3 bases; bases outside gene matches: 2. The CDR3 totals 14 residues. CDR3 in DNA: TGCGCCAGCAGCCGGGACAGGATCTACAATGAGCAGTTCTTC. Its translation is CASSRDRIYNEQFF.

The chain has TRBV5-4 and TRBJ2-6; TRBD2 aligns across 8 bases. Losses at the gene ends were 4 bases for V and 0 bases for J; bases not matched to a gene: 3. Germline CDR1 and CDR2: SGHNT and YYREEE (reference sequence). The CDR3 loop spans 16 amino acids. The CDR3 protein is CASSGGGSSGANVLTF. The CDR3 nucleotides read TGTGCCAGCAGCGGCGGGGGGAGCTCTGGGGCCAACGTCCTGACTTTC.

This clonotype was counted many times. The V call is TRBV12-3 or TRBV12-4, the J call TRBJ1-1; D unclear. V was shortened by 5 bases and J by 0 bases, with 10 bases between the two germline ends. This CDR3 spans 14 amino acids. CDR3 residues: CASSGQQMNTEAFF. CDR3 DNA sequence: TGTGCCAGCAGTGGCCAACAGATGAACACTGAAGCTTTCTTT.

This clonotype has only a few counts. The genes are TRBV6-2 or TRBV6-3 and TRBJ2-3, with unresolved D. CDR1 is MNHEY, CDR2 SVGEGT, per germline. Deletions cut 1 base from V and 2 bases from J, with 7 bases between. The CDR3 has 14 amino acids. CDR3 bases: TGTGCCAGCAGTTACTGGAAGGTCACAGATACGCAGTATTTT. This sequence encodes CASSYWKVTDTQYF.

This clonotype was picked up a small number of times. The rearrangement joins TRBV5-1 to TRBJ2-5; 7 bases agree with TRBD2. Germline V gives CDR1 SGHRS, CDR2 YFSETQ. After removal of 1 base from V and 0 bases from J, the junction contained 6 bases not matched to a gene. This CDR3 comprises 16 residues. The CDR3 spells CASSLTTAGDQETQYF. The CDR3 DNA sequence: TGCGCCAGCAGCTTGACCACTGCGGGGGACCAAGAGACCCAGTACTTC.

At least ten counts were recorded for this clonotype. This chain joins TRBV29-1 and TRBJ2-7; D uncertain. The V gene's germline CDR1 is SQVTM and CDR2 ANQGSEA. The length of the CDR3 is 11 residues. Trimming left V 7 bases short and J 3 bases short, with 10 bases between. Here the CDR3 reads CSGLTSYEQYF. For the CDR3, the DNA is TGCAGCGGACTGACCAGCTACGAGCAGTACTTC.

This clonotype was observed a handful of times. The gene calls are TRBV7-9 and TRBJ1-4; D is uncertain. CDR3 length: 13 amino acids. Trimming took off 8 bases at V and 8 bases at J, with 15 bases between the two ends. CDR1 and CDR2 from the germline V gene are SEHNR and FQNEAQ (reference sequence). The CDR3 loop is CASCPRGGEKLFF. The DNA for the CDR3 is TGTGCCAGCTGCCCCCGTGGAGGAGAAAAACTGTTTTTT.

This clonotype showed up just a few times. This chain's CDR3 is CASGWGSLRNQPQHF. CDR3 DNA sequence: TGTGCCAGCGGATGGGGGTCACTACGCAATCAGCCCCAGCATTTT. The chain has TRBV7-2 and TRBJ1-5; weak D call: TRBD1 (5 bases). Trimming pared 8 bases from V and 2 bases from J, leaving 16 bases between. Per the germline V gene, CDR1 is SGHTA and CDR2 is FQGNSA. The CDR3 runs 15 residues.

The chain carries TRBV5-4 and TRBJ1-1, with D perhaps matching TRBD1 (5 bases). This CDR3 has 14 amino acids. Deletions cut 4 bases from V and 8 bases from J, with 18 bases between. The germline V gene has CDR1 SGHNT and CDR2 YYREEE (reference sequence). CDR3 region: CASSPMSSGAEAFF. The CDR3 DNA sequence: TGTGCCAGCAGCCCGATGTCTTCCGGGGCCGAAGCTTTCTTT.

This clonotype has more than one count but fewer than ten. V usage is TRBV20-1 and J usage is TRBJ2-1; 10 positions match TRBD1. The length of the CDR3 is 14 residues. The trim removed 5 bases at V and 4 bases at J, leaving 5 bases unmatched. Germline V lookup: CDR1 DFQATT, CDR2 SNEGSKA (reference sequence). CDR3 nucleotides: TGCAGTGCTGGGGGGGACAGGGGTTACAATGAGCAGTTCTTC. It yields the protein CSAGGDRGYNEQFF.

This clonotype was seen a few times. The chain recombines TRBV5-1 with TRBJ2-2, with no clear D. The CDR3 is 14 residues long. V was clipped by 3 bases and J by 1 base, with 7 bases between them. CDR1 and CDR2 (germline): SGHRS, YFSETQ. CDR3: CASSWTQNTGELFF. In DNA form, the CDR3 reads TGCGCCAGCAGCTGGACCCAGAACACCGGGGAGCTGTTTTTT.

This clonotype was seen a handful of times. The V gene is TRBV7-2, the J gene TRBJ2-5; no clear D. In germline, CDR1 is SGHTA, CDR2 FQGNSA. V was pared by 1 base and J by 4 bases, with 7 bases between. This CDR3 spans 13 amino acids. This CDR3 reads CASSLGRLETQYF. The CDR3 coding sequence is TGTGCCAGCAGCTTAGGAAGGCTAGAGACCCAGTACTTC.

This chain links TRBV7-9 with TRBJ2-6, with D tentatively TRBD1 (5 bases). The V gene's germline CDR1 is SEHNR and CDR2 FQNEAQ (reference sequence). The V gene lost 0 bases and the J gene lost 3 bases, with 9 bases spanning the gap. This CDR3 spans 16 amino acids. This CDR3 is CASSLALGVGANVLTF. CDR3 nucleotides: TGTGCCAGCAGCTTAGCGCTAGGGGTTGGGGCCAACGTCCTGACTTTC.

This chain connects TRBV19 to TRBJ2-5; unclear D gene. Trimming removed 3 bases at V and 9 bases at J, with 14 bases between. Germline loops: CDR1 LNHDA, CDR2 SQIVND (reference sequence). The length of the CDR3 is 13 residues. This CDR3 reads CASSIRTSWAQYF. In DNA, the CDR3 is TGTGCCAGTAGTATTCGCACCTCGTGGGCCCAGTACTTC.

The chain carries TRBV7-2 and TRBJ1-6; D unclear. This CDR3 has 15 residues. Germline loops: CDR1 SGHTA, CDR2 FQGNSA. With 3 bases removed from V and 4 bases from J, the gap between germline ends came to 10 bases. The CDR3 protein is CASSLAGLYNSPLHF. The CDR3 nucleotides are TGTGCCAGCAGCTTGGCGGGATTATATAATTCACCCCTCCACTTT.

The chain recombines TRBV11-2 with TRBJ2-7, with 10 bases fitting TRBD1. This CDR3 has 15 residues. The junction had 10 bases not matched to a gene; V was cut back by 7 bases and J by 4 bases. Germline V lookup: CDR1 SGHAT, CDR2 FQNNGV. Written as DNA, the CDR3 is TGTGCCAGCAACAAAATAAAGGACAGGGGGTACGAGCAGTACTTC. Amino acid sequence: CASNKIKDRGYEQYF.

This clonotype was observed a handful of times. This chain uses TRBV5-6 with TRBJ2-4, with 9 bases fitting TRBD2. In germline, CDR1 is SGHDT, CDR2 YYEEEE. The CDR3 contains 17 residues. The trim removed 6 bases at V and 3 bases at J, leaving 13 bases unmatched. The CDR3 bases are TGTGCCAGCAAGGGGACTAGCTCCACCGTTGGCAAAAACATTCAGTACTTC. Its protein product is CASKGTSSTVGKNIQYF.

The table lists this clonotype with a few counts. The V call is TRBV5-5, the J call TRBJ1-5, with 8 nucleotides matching TRBD1. The CDR3 extends over 15 amino acids. V was clipped by 4 bases and J by 3 bases; unmatched bases: 6. Germline lookup yields CDR1 SGHKS and CDR2 YYEKEE (reference sequence). Here the CDR3 reads CASSPETGDNQPQHF. CDR3 sequence (DNA): TGTGCCAGCAGCCCGGAGACAGGGGACAATCAGCCCCAGCATTTT.

The sample holds many counts of this clonotype. The rearrangement joins TRBV7-2 to TRBJ1-4; tentative D call: TRBD1 (5 bases). The V end was cut by 3 bases, the J end by 7 bases, with 18 bases between. The CDR3 sequence is 16 residues long. Per germline, CDR1 SGHTA and CDR2 FQGNSA. CDR3 in DNA: TGTGCCAGCAGCTTCTCTTTCGAACAGGCGCGTGAAAAACTGTTTTTT. The encoded protein is CASSFSFEQAREKLFF.

This clonotype has just a few counts. The chain carries TRBV7-9 and TRBJ1-5; no firm D call. The CDR3 length is 14 residues. Trimming left V 5 bases short and J 5 bases short, with 13 bases between. The germline CDR1 and CDR2 sequences are SEHNR and FQNEAQ (reference sequence). CDR3 in amino acids: CASSPAGGHQPQHF. CDR3 nucleotides: TGTGCCAGCAGCCCCGCAGGAGGGCATCAGCCCCAGCATTTT.

There are many counts of this clonotype. V is TRBV5-1 and J is TRBJ1-5, with unresolved D. The V and J ends lost 0 bases and 0 bases respectively, with 7 bases between them. This CDR3 contains 15 residues. Germline-derived CDR1 and CDR2 are SGHRS and YFSETQ. CDR3 nucleotide sequence: TGCGCCAGCAGCTTGGGACCTTATAGCAATCAGCCCCAGCATTTT. Its protein is CASSLGPYSNQPQHF.

This clonotype has just a few counts. This chain links TRBV6-2 or TRBV6-3 with TRBJ2-7, with 7 bases identical to TRBD1. CDR1 and CDR2 (germline): MNHEY, SVGEGT. The CDR3 has 13 amino acids. Trimming at V came to 10 bases and at J to 0 bases, leaving 6 bases not matched to a gene. In nucleotides, the CDR3 is TGTGCCACAGAACAGGGGAGCTCCTACGAGCAGTACTTC. This gives the protein CATEQGSSYEQYF.

This clonotype was found a few times. The rearrangement joins TRBV12-3 or TRBV12-4 to TRBJ1-3; D not resolved. This CDR3 comprises 14 residues. V gave up 5 bases and J gave up 4 bases, with 12 bases separating them. The CDR3 coding sequence is TGTGCCAGCAGTCCCAGGACGCTGGGAAACACCATATATTTT. It yields the protein CASSPRTLGNTIYF.

The chain joins TRBV7-2 to TRBJ1-1; D remains ambiguous. CDR1 is SGHTA, CDR2 FQGNSA, per germline. The germline V and J ends were trimmed by 1 base and 11 bases, with 14 bases remaining between them. This CDR3 comprises 13 residues. The CDR3 DNA reads as TGTGCCAGCAGCTTAGGGGTTAGCGATGAGGCTTTCTTT. Translation gives CASSLGVSDEAFF.